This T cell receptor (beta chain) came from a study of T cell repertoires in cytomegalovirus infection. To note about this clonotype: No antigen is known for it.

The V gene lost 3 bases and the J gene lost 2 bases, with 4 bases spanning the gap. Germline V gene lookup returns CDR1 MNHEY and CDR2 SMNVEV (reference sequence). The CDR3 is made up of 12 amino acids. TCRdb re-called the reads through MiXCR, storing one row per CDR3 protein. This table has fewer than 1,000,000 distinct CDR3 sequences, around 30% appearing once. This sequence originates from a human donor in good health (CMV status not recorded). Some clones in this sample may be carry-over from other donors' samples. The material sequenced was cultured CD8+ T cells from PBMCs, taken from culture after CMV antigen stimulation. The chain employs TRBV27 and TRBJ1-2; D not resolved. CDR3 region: CASSFGNYGYTF. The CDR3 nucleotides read TGTGCCAGCAGTTTCGGAAACTATGGCTACACCTTC.